This T cell receptor (beta chain) came from a study of metastatic and nonmetastatic thyroid tumors. Study details: Samples came from malignant and benign thyroid patients, and repertoires were compared across blood and tumor or nodule tissue. Findings of the study overall: The reported finding was significantly higher TCR beta diversity in malignant thyroid tumors relative to benign nodules, in blood and tumor.

Per germline, CDR1 PRHDT and CDR2 FYEKMQ (reference sequence). The CDR3 extends over 17 amino acids. With 0 bases clipped from V and 2 bases from J, the junction kept 6 bases outside the gene matches. Comments on this clone: Its antigen is not known.

Authors' analysis steps: Differences in CDR3 between clinicopathological groups were drawn on to build a classifier intended to discriminate distant-metastatic papillary thyroid cancer patients. TCRdb re-clonotyped the PCR reads via MiXCR. The V and J calls and clone size come from TCRdb's table, not from the authors' own analysis. Here the sample spans 84,000 or so clones, about 9.1% being singletons. No treatment had been given to any patient before thyroid surgery. The TCR comes from a female donor with papillary thyroid cancer or a benign thyroid nodule (not recorded which). Some clones in this sample may be carry-over from other donors' samples. V usage is TRBV13 and J usage is TRBJ1-3; 8 bases are shared with TRBD1. Sequencing was performed on blood. This chain's CDR3 is CASSLGPTGVTGNTIYF. CDR3 DNA: TGTGCCAGCAGCTTAGGCCCGACAGGGGTAACTGGAAACACCATATATTTT. The full variable domain, rest sourced from reference TRBV13 and TRBJ1-3, is AAGVIQSPRHLIKEKRETATLKCYPIPRHDTVYWYQQGPGQDPQFLISFYEKMQSDKGSIPDRFSAQQFSDYHSELNMSSLELGDSALYFCASSLGPTGVTGNTIYFGEGSWLTVV.